This T cell receptor (beta chain) was captured in a study of breast tumors, draining lymph nodes, adjacent tissues. Regarding the study as a whole: Tumors had less TCR diversity than lymph nodes, more than nontumor tissue.

This clonotype was detected ten times or more. Its antigen is as yet unknown. Via MiXCR, TCRdb re-called the multiplex PCR reads, giving one row per CDR3 protein. The sample lists 20,000 to 25,000 distinct CDR3 sequences; approximately 49% were seen once. Deletions cut 4 bases from V and 3 bases from J, with 7 bases between. This CDR3 spans 12 amino acids. The germline CDR1 and CDR2 sequences are SGHRS and YFSETQ. The J gene is TRBJ1-2, the V gene TRBV5-1; D is uncertain. Sequenced input: breast tumor tissue. The source is a female donor with breast cancer. Some clones in this sample may be carry-over from other donors' samples. As DNA, the CDR3 is TGCGCCAGCAGCCCAGAGGACTATGGCTACACCTTC. Its translation is CASSPEDYGYTF. Based on the CDR3 plus reference TRBV5-1 and TRBJ1-2, the full variable domain is KAGVTQTPRYLIKTRGQQVTLSCSPISGHRSVSWYQQTPGQGLQFLFEYFSETQRNKGNFPGRFSGRQFSNSRSEMNVSTLELGDSALYLCASSPEDYGYTFGSGTRLTVV.